The source of this T cell receptor (beta chain) is a study of OX40 agonist ivuxolimab in advanced cancers. For the wider study: Ivuxolimab, which targeted the costimulatory receptor OX40 (CD134), was an agonistic, fully human IgG2 monoclonal antibody. The paper describes the monotherapy dose-escalation part (N of about 55 patients) of the phase I trial of ivuxolimab. The purpose of peripheral TCRbeta sequencing was to test whether ivuxolimab changed TCR sequence diversity and led to clonal T-cell expansion. Partial responses were achieved by three dose-escalation patients, of whom one had hepatocellular carcinoma and two had cutaneous melanoma. Intravenous ivuxolimab was administered to patients every 2 weeks at six dose levels: 0.01, 0.1, 0.3, 1.5, 3 and 10 mg/kg. Patients were allowed to have had prior anti-PD-1, anti-PD-L1 or anti-CTLA-4 therapy, and approximately 40% of the dose-escalation patients had been treated with checkpoint inhibitors. Of the roughly 54 dose-escalation patients, hepatocellular carcinoma was present in around 20, melanoma in approximately 15, renal cell carcinoma in 9 and head and neck cancer in 9. In the dose-escalation cohort, around 80% of patients were male, and the mean age was roughly 56 years with a range of roughly 20 to 85. General findings and caveats noted by the study authors: The antigen specificity of the clonally expanded peripheral T cells was not determined. Low levels of normalized T-cell clonal expansion were also shown by some nonresponding patients. After ivuxolimab, expanded clones were on average more numerous among CD8+ T cells than among CD4+ T cells. At doses of 0.1 to 3.0 mg/kg, clonal expansion of both CD4+ and CD8+ blood T cells was observed from baseline to week 6. In partial responders in the 0.1-3.0 mg/kg groups, normalized peripheral clonal expansion was found to be among the lowest, especially among CD8+ T cells.

Remarks on this clone: Its antigen is not yet known. Base qualities are missing; no much larger clone stands one base away.

Patients with a history of autoimmune disease or receiving systemic immunosuppression were excluded from the trial. Peripheral blood for TCR sequencing was drawn from every dose cohort at baseline, at cycle 4 day 1 and at cycle 7 day 1. Samples came from an open-label, multicenter, first-in-human phase I dose-escalation trial of ivuxolimab. Adults with locally advanced or metastatic head and neck squamous cell, hepatocellular, melanoma or renal cell carcinoma were enrolled in the trial. Before TCR sequencing, CD4+ and CD8+ T cells were separately sorted from peripheral blood. CDR1 and CDR2, per the germline V gene, are KGHSH and LQKENI. The CDR3 sequence holds 16 residues, the cysteine and phenylalanine included. This entry keeps only the CDR3 DNA: 48 bases, framed from base 1. V trim: 4 bases; J trim: 5 bases; unmatched bases: 12. For sequencing of the TCRbeta CDR3 region, genomic DNA was extracted from the sorted cells. TCRbeta CDR3 regions were sequenced using the immunoSEQ Assay. TCRdb provides this immuneACCESS table in a form limited to in-frame rearrangements. Some clones are lacking; in checked studies, under half of them reflect an unresolved V gene, and why the rest are absent is not known. For this sample the table gives about 20,000 clones, of which approximately 70% were detected only once. Together, the top ten hold over 20% of the sample.

The chain uses TRBV18 and TRBJ2-7, with 9 bases in between that match TRBD1. Sample: CD4+ or CD8+ T cells sorted from blood, taken in a trial of the OX40 agonist ivuxolimab. The clonotype was recovered from an adult with an advanced solid tumor such as melanoma, head and neck, liver or kidney cancer. The CDR3 reads as follows: CASSRGPGTGTHEQYF. The nucleotides are TGTGCCAGCTCACGTGGTCCCGGGACAGGGACCCACGAGCAGTACTTC.